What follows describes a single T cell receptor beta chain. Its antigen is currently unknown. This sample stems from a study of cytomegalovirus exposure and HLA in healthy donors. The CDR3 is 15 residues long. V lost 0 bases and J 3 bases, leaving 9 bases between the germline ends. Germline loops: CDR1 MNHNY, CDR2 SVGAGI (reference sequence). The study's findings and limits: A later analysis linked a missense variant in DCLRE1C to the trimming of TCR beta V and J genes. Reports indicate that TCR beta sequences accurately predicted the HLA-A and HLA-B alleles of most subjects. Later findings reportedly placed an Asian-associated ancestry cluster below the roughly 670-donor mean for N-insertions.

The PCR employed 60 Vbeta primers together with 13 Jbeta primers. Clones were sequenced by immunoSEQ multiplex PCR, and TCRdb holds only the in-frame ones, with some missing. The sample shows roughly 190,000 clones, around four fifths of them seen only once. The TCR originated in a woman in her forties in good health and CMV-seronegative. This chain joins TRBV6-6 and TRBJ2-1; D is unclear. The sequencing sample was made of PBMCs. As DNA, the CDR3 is TGTGCCAGCAGTTACTCGTGGAGTGGCTACAATGAGCAGTTCTTC. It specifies CASSYSWSGYNEQFF.